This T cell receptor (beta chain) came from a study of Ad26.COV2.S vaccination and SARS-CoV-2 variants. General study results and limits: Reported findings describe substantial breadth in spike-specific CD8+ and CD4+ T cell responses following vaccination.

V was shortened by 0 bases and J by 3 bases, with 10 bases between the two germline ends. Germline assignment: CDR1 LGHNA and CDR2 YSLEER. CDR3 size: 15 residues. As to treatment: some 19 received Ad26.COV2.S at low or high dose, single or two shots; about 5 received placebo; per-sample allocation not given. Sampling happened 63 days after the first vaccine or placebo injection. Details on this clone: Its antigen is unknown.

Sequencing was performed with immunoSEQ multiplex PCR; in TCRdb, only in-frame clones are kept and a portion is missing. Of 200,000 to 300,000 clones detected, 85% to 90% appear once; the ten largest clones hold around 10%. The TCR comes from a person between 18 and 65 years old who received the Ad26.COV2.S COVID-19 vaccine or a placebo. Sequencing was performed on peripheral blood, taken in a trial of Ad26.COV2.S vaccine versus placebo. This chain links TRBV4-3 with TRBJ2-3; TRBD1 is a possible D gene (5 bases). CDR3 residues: CASSQDRQGTDTQYF. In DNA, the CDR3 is TGCGCCAGCAGCCAAGATCGCCAGGGTACAGATACGCAGTATTTT.